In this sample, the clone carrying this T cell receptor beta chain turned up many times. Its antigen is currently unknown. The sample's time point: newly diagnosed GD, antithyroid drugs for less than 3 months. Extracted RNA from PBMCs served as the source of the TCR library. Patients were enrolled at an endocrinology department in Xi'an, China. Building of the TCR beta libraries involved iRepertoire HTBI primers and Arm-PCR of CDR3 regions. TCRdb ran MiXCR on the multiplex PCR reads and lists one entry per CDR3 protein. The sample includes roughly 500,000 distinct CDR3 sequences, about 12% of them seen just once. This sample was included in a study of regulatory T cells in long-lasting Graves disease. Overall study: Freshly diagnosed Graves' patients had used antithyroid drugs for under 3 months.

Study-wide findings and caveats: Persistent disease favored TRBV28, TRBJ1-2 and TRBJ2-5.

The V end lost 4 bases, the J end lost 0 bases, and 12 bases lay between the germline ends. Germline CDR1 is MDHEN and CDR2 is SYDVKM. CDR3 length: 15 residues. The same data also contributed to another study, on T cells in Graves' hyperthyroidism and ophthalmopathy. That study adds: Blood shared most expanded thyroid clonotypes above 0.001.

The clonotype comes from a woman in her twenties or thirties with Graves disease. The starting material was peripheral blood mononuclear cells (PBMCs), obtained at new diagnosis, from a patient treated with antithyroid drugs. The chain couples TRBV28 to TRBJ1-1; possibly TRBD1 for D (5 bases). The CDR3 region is CASSSEGRVNTEAFF. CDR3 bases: TGTGCCAGCAGTTCCGAGGGACGGGTGAACACTGAAGCTTTCTTT.